Shown below are 23 T cell receptor beta chains from a single sample sequenced in a study of blood T cell repertoires in COVID-19. Profiling relied on immunoSEQ multiplex PCR, and the TCRdb table lists in-frame clones only, not all of them. The sample carries approximately 160,000 clones, approximately 80% recorded once. The sequencing input was peripheral blood. All receptors derive from an older woman with acute or convalescent COVID-19.

CDR3 bases: TGTGCCAGCAGCCTTGGGGGCACGAAAAACATTCAGTACTTC. Amino acid sequence: CASSLGGTKNIQYF. V and J are TRBV11-2 and TRBJ2-4; perhaps TRBD1 as D (6 bases). This CDR3 comprises 14 residues. Between the trimmed V and J ends, which lost 5 bases and 4 bases, there was a span of 12 bases. Looked up from germline, CDR1 is SGHAT and CDR2 is FQNNGV.

The chain joins TRBV18 to TRBJ1-4, with D possibly matching TRBD1 (5 bases). V was cut by 1 base and J by 8 bases, with 17 bases left in between. The CDR3 has 16 residues. CDR1 and CDR2 (germline): KGHSH, LQKENI. The CDR3 region is CASSPLQVRVDEKLFF. The CDR3 nucleotides read TGTGCCAGCTCACCACTTCAAGTCAGGGTGGACGAAAAACTGTTTTTT.

The chain combines TRBV12-3 or TRBV12-4 with TRBJ2-2; TRBD1 might be the D (6 bases). The CDR3 sequence is 13 residues long. V gave up 6 bases and J gave up 7 bases, with 12 bases separating them. The CDR3 sequence: CASRLGAVGELFF. The CDR3 DNA sequence: TGTGCCAGCAGGTTGGGGGCGGTCGGGGAGCTGTTTTTT.

This clone showed up just a few times. The chain joins TRBV15 to TRBJ2-7; TRBD1 agrees at 10 bases. This CDR3 spans 16 amino acids. Germline CDR1 LNHNV, CDR2 YYDKDF (reference sequence). V lost 0 bases, J lost 0 bases, and 2 bases stayed unmatched. The CDR3 loop reads CATSRETGGRSYEQYF. The CDR3, as DNA: TGTGCCACCAGCAGAGAGACAGGGGGCCGCTCCTACGAGCAGTACTTC.

The chain links TRBV11-2 to TRBJ2-5; no definite D call. CDR3 length: 14 residues. Germline CDR1 SGHAT, CDR2 FQNNGV. The ends were cut back, 1 base at V and 5 bases at J, with 11 bases in the middle. Here the CDR3 DNA reads TGTGCCAGCAGCTTAGCGGTCTATAGTGAGACCCAGTACTTC. Translating it yields CASSLAVYSETQYF.

This clone has just a few counts. V usage is TRBV11-2 and J usage is TRBJ1-2, with D perhaps TRBD1 (5 bases). In germline, CDR1 is SGHAT, CDR2 FQNNGV. The CDR3 totals 14 residues. V lost 2 bases and J 6 bases, leaving 13 bases between the germline ends. The CDR3: CASSLRGKGNGYTF. The DNA of the CDR3 is TGTGCCAGCAGCTTACGGGGGAAGGGGAATGGCTACACCTTC.

The chain couples TRBV5-5 to TRBJ1-2; TRBD1 might be the D (5 bases). The germline gives CDR1 SGHKS, CDR2 YYEKEE (reference sequence). CDR3 length equals 16 residues. Trimming shortened V by 0 bases and J by 4 bases, and 16 bases separated the two germline ends. CDR3 protein: CASSLVGGTSTYGYTF. Written as DNA, the CDR3 is TGTGCCAGCAGCTTGGTGGGGGGAACCTCCACCTATGGCTACACCTTC.

This clone was counted a few times. The V gene is TRBV11-3, the J gene TRBJ1-3, with D tentatively TRBD1 (5 bases). CDR1 and CDR2 (germline): SGHNT, YENEEA. V was pared by 5 bases and J by 2 bases, with 7 bases between. The length of the CDR3 is 13 residues. CDR3 nucleotide sequence: TGTGCCAGCAGCGACAGTACTGGAAACACCATATATTTT. Encoded protein: CASSDSTGNTIYF.

The J gene is TRBJ2-5, the V gene TRBV24-1; no definite D call. Per the germline V gene, CDR1 is KGHDR and CDR2 is SFDVKD. Trimming removed 4 bases from V and 1 base from J, with 9 bases in between. The CDR3 has 14 amino acids. The CDR3 DNA reads as TGTGCCACCAGTGAGCCCGGTCCCCAAGAGACCCAGTACTTC. This gives the protein CATSEPGPQETQYF.

This chain connects TRBV7-2 to TRBJ2-2; 9 bases line up with TRBD2. J gave up 9 bases and V 1 base, and 9 bases lay outside the gene matches. CDR1 and CDR2 (germline): SGHTA, FQGNSA. The CDR3 runs 16 residues. This CDR3 reads CASSLGLSGGRRELFF. The DNA of the CDR3 is TGTGCCAGCAGCTTAGGTCTTAGCGGGGGACGCCGGGAGCTGTTTTTT.

V gene TRBV5-1 combines with J gene TRBJ2-1, with TRBD2 matching over 11 bases. CDR3 length: 18 amino acids. In germline, CDR1 is SGHRS, CDR2 YFSETQ. The ends lost 0 bases at V and 10 bases at J; junction bases unmatched: 15. For the CDR3, the DNA is TGCGCCAGCAGCTTGGGATCTAGCGGGGGGTATAATGGAGTCGAGCAGTTCTTC. This encodes CASSLGSSGGYNGVEQFF.

The CDR3 nucleotides are TGTGCCAGCAGATACCAGGGGGTCGGCGAGCAGTACTTC. It encodes CASRYQGVGEQYF. This chain connects TRBV12-3 or TRBV12-4 to TRBJ2-7, with 7 bases matching TRBD1. V was clipped by 6 bases and J by 6 bases; unmatched bases: 8. This CDR3 comprises 13 residues.

This clone was seen a few times. V and J are TRBV6-1 and TRBJ2-7; D not resolved. The CDR3 totals 12 residues. The germline V and J ends were trimmed by 3 bases and 2 bases, with 5 bases remaining between them. Germline CDR1 reads MNHNS; CDR2 reads SASEGT. CDR3 residues: CASSDIAYEQYF. The CDR3, as DNA: TGTGCCAGCAGTGACATAGCCTACGAGCAGTACTTC.

The chain recombines TRBV5-1 with TRBJ2-3, with TRBD1 as a possible D gene (5 bases). CDR3 length equals 15 residues. The germline V gene encodes CDR1 SGHRS and CDR2 YFSETQ. The V end lost 5 bases, the J end lost 1 base, and 14 bases lay between the germline ends. In nucleotides, the CDR3 is TGCGCCAGCAGACGCAAGATAGGGGGCACAGATACGCAGTATTTT. Protein product: CASRRKIGGTDTQYF.

The chain is built from TRBV7-2 and TRBJ1-6, with D uncertain. Germline V gene lookup returns CDR1 SGHTA and CDR2 FQGNSA. V shed 1 base and J shed 14 bases, with 24 bases lying between them. The CDR3 totals 17 residues. Here the CDR3 reads CASSLVGGRSGISALHF. The DNA of the CDR3 is TGTGCCAGCAGCTTAGTGGGAGGCAGGTCGGGTATTTCGGCCCTCCACTTT.

J is TRBJ2-7 and V is TRBV3-1 (or the pseudogene TRBV3-2); 9 bases are shared with TRBD1. Germline V CDR1 and CDR2: LGHDT, YNNKEL (reference sequence). After removal of 1 base from V and 6 bases from J, the junction contained 4 bases not matched to a gene. There are 14 residues in the CDR3. Here the CDR3 reads CASSQVDRGFEQYF. CDR3 DNA: TGTGCCAGCAGCCAAGTGGACAGGGGATTCGAGCAGTACTTC.

The chain combines TRBV5-4 with TRBJ2-1; 7 bases are shared with TRBD2. This CDR3 has 15 amino acids. V lost 2 bases and J lost 3; bases outside the gene matches: 5. Germline-derived CDR1 and CDR2 are SGHNT and YYREEE (reference sequence). This chain's CDR3 is CASSFFSGRYNEQFF. The CDR3, as DNA: TGTGCCAGCAGCTTCTTTAGCGGGCGCTACAATGAGCAGTTCTTC.

This clone was found once. The V and J genes are TRBV19 and TRBJ2-6, with D maybe TRBD1 (6 bases). This CDR3 spans 15 amino acids. Germline loops: CDR1 LNHDA, CDR2 SQIVND (reference sequence). The V and J ends lost 3 bases and 0 bases respectively, with 6 bases between them. CDR3 sequence (DNA): TGTGCCAGTAGTATGGACAGCTCTGGGGCCAACGTCCTGACTTTC. This encodes CASSMDSSGANVLTF.

V and J are TRBV23-1 and TRBJ1-3; TRBD1 might be the D (5 bases). TRBV23-1 is identified as an open reading frame with a role that is uncertain. V dropped 2 bases and J dropped 0 bases, with 23 bases sitting between them. This CDR3 has 20 amino acids. CDR3 bases: TGCGCCAGCAGTCAAGAAAGGCCCTCGACAGTCATCTACTCTGGAAACACCATATATTTT. Its translation: CASSQERPSTVIYSGNTIYF.

V and J are TRBV7-2 and TRBJ2-5, with D unclear. Trimming took 2 bases from V and 1 from J, leaving 5 bases between them. CDR3 length: 13 residues. Germline V gives CDR1 SGHTA, CDR2 FQGNSA. Here the CDR3 DNA reads TGTGCCAGCAGCTTACACAGCCAAGAGACCCAGTACTTC. It is translated as CASSLHSQETQYF.

This clone turned up a few times. V usage is TRBV5-1 and J usage is TRBJ1-5, with no clear D. V lost 4 bases and J lost 0, with 11 bases in between. The V gene's germline CDR1 is SGHRS and CDR2 YFSETQ. The CDR3 extends over 15 amino acids. CDR3 bases: TGCGCCAGCAGCCAAGCGGGGTATAGCAATCAGCCCCAGCATTTT. Protein sequence: CASSQAGYSNQPQHF.

This clone occurred a few times. The junction shows a germline mismatch at one end, possibly a read error. This chain links TRBV7-7 with TRBJ2-7; 10 nucleotides line up with TRBD1. Germline V CDR1 and CDR2: SSHAT, FNYEAQ (reference sequence). CDR3 length: 16 residues. The CDR3 DNA reads TGTGCTAGCAGCTTAGGGCAACCGGGACAGGGGTACGAGCAGTACTTC. It encodes CASSLGQPGQGYEQYF.

The CDR3 loop reads CASSSETGDRRVTEAFF. CDR3 sequence (DNA): TGTGCCAGCAGTTCCGAGACAGGGGACAGAAGGGTCACTGAAGCTTTCTTT. The chain recombines TRBV6-2 or TRBV6-3 with TRBJ1-1, with 8 nucleotides matching TRBD1. Trimming cost V 4 bases and J 4 bases; bases outside gene matches: 14. This CDR3 has 17 residues. The germline V gene has CDR1 MNHEY and CDR2 SVGEGT.